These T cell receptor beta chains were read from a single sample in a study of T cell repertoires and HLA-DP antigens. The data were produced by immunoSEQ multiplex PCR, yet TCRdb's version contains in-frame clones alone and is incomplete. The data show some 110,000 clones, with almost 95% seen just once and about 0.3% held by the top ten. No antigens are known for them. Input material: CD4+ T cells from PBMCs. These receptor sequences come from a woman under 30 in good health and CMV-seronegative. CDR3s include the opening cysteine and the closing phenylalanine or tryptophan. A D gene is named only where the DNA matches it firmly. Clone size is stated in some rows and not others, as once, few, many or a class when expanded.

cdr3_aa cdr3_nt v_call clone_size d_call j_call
CASTASNEQFF TGTGCCAGCACCGCTTCCAATGAGCAGTTCTTC TRBV7-2 . . TRBJ2-1
CASSFQGELFF TGTGCCAGCAGTTTTCAAGGGGAGCTGTTTTTT TRBV28 . . TRBJ2-2
CASSWVTSGRYEQYF TGTGCCAGCAGCTGGGTGACTAGCGGGAGATACGAGCAGTACTTC TRBV7-9 . TRBD2 TRBJ2-7
CASSPVKGKETQYF TGTGCCAGCAGCCCGGTTAAGGGGAAAGAGACCCAGTACTTC TRBV11-2 . . TRBJ2-5
CASSLGFRGQNGQPQHF TGTGCCAGCAGCTTAGGCTTCCGAGGCCAGAACGGTCAGCCCCAGCATTTT TRBV7-9 . . TRBJ1-5
CASSPHGAPQETQYF TGTGCCAGCAGCCCCCACGGAGCCCCCCAAGAGACCCAGTACTTC TRBV11-2 . . TRBJ2-5
CASWGPYNEQFF TGTGCCAGCTGGGGGCCGTACAATGAGCAGTTCTTC TRBV6-6 . . TRBJ2-1
CASSLGTGTNEKLFF TGCGCCAGCAGCTTGGGGACAGGGACAAATGAAAAACTGTTTTTT TRBV5-1 . TRBD1 TRBJ1-4
CASSLAPGVVQETQYF TGCGCCAGCAGCTTGGCGCCCGGGGTCGTCCAAGAGACCCAGTACTTC TRBV5-1 . . TRBJ2-5
CASSPLYGSGDTEAFF TGTGCCAGCAGCCCTCTTTATGGTTCAGGGGACACTGAAGCTTTCTTT TRBV2 . . TRBJ1-1
CASSLSGTSTDTQYF TGTGCCAGCAGCTTAAGCGGGACTAGCACAGATACGCAGTATTTT TRBV11-2 . TRBD2 TRBJ2-3
CSVEQGLNTEAFF TGCAGCGTTGAACAGGGGCTGAACACTGAAGCTTTCTTT TRBV29-1 . . TRBJ1-1
CSVVPGLAGAEQYF TGCAGCGTGGTGCCGGGACTAGCGGGAGCTGAGCAGTACTTC TRBV29-1 once TRBD2 TRBJ2-7
CASSRTGGGRETQYF TGTGCCAGCAGCCGAACCGGCGGGGGTCGGGAGACCCAGTACTTC TRBV7-2 few TRBD2 TRBJ2-5
CASSYNTPGQGYGYTF TGTGCCAGCAGTTACAATACGCCAGGACAGGGTTATGGCTACACCTTC TRBV6-6 . TRBD1 TRBJ1-2
CASSQTQGRGGSLYNEQFF TGTGCCAGCAGCCAAACACAAGGACGGGGGGGCTCCCTTTACAATGAGCAGTTCTTC TRBV7-9 . TRBD2 TRBJ2-1
CASSKQDRAGYTF TGTGCCAGCAGTAAACAGGACAGGGCCGGCTACACCTTC TRBV28 . TRBD1 TRBJ1-2
CASSPKQGQIRLFF TGCGCCAGCAGCCCCAAGCAGGGGCAAATAAGGCTGTTCTTC TRBV5-1 . . TRBJ2-1
CASSEGYRGMGGYTF TGTGCCAGCAGTGAAGGCTACAGGGGGATGGGAGGCTACACCTTC TRBV6-1 once TRBD1 TRBJ1-2
CSARLVHEQYF TGCAGTGCCAGACTAGTCCACGAGCAGTACTTC TRBV20-1 . . TRBJ2-7
CASSFGGQGANTQYF TGTGCCAGCAGCTTTGGGGGACAGGGGGCGAATACGCAGTATTTT TRBV7-2 . TRBD1 TRBJ2-3
CASGRRGKSTDTQYF TGTGCCAGCGGCCGGCGGGGGAAAAGCACAGATACGCAGTATTTT TRBV28 . TRBD2 TRBJ2-3
CASSPRRGEGGTDTQYF TGTGCCAGCTCACCACGGCGCGGGGAAGGCGGCACAGATACGCAGTATTTT TRBV18 . . TRBJ2-3
CAISEGDSVYQETQYF TGTGCCATCAGTGAGGGGGACTCCGTTTACCAAGAGACCCAGTACTTC TRBV10-3 . . TRBJ2-5
CASSTAGNSPLHF TGTGCCAGCAGCACTGCGGGGAATTCACCCCTCCACTTT TRBV5-6 . . TRBJ1-6
CASSTGPGMGNQPQHF TGCGCCAGCAGCACCGGTCCCGGAATGGGGAATCAGCCCCAGCATTTT TRBV5-1 . . TRBJ1-5
CASSRQGATNEKLFF TGTGCCAGCTCACGACAGGGAGCAACTAATGAAAAACTGTTTTTT TRBV18 . TRBD1 TRBJ1-4
CASSSGSGGTDTQYF TGCGCCAGCAGCTCGGGCAGCGGGGGCACAGATACGCAGTATTTT TRBV5-1 . TRBD2 TRBJ2-3
CSARGGYGYTF TGCAGTGCCAGGGGGGGCTATGGCTACACCTTC TRBV20-1 . TRBD1 TRBJ1-2
CASRRAPNTGELFF TGTGCCAGCAGGAGGGCGCCGAACACCGGGGAGCTGTTTTTT TRBV27 . . TRBJ2-2
CASSQRDLNTGELFF TGTGCCAGCAGCCAACGGGACTTGAACACCGGGGAGCTGTTTTTT TRBV9 . . TRBJ2-2
CASSSQATGELFF TGTGCCAGCAGCTCACAGGCTACCGGGGAGCTGTTTTTT TRBV7-3 . . TRBJ2-2
CASSHRTGQTMNTEAFF TGTGCCAGCAGTCACAGGACGGGACAGACGATGAACACTGAAGCTTTCTTT TRBV2 . TRBD1 TRBJ1-1
CASKGSSLNTEAFF TGTGCCAGTAAGGGTAGTTCCCTCAACACTGAAGCTTTCTTT TRBV19 . . TRBJ1-1
CASSEQGINEQYF TGTGCCAGCAGTGAACAGGGGATTAACGAGCAGTACTTC TRBV2 . . TRBJ2-7
CASSIGQLTDTQYF TGTGCCAGTAGTATAGGACAGCTCACAGATACGCAGTATTTT TRBV19 . . TRBJ2-3
CASSLSRNYNQPQHF TGTGCCAGCAGCTTATCGCGCAACTACAATCAGCCCCAGCATTTT TRBV7-8 . . TRBJ1-5
CASSLESAGAYGYTF TGTGCCAGCAGCTTAGAATCGGCAGGGGCCTATGGCTACACCTTC TRBV11-2 . . TRBJ1-2
CASSDSREQGASYEQYF TGTGCCAGCAGTGACTCGAGGGAACAGGGGGCGTCCTACGAGCAGTACTTC TRBV6-4 . TRBD1 TRBJ2-7
CASSLGQGTNQPQHF TGTGCCAGCAGTTTGGGGCAGGGTACCAATCAGCCCCAGCATTTT TRBV28 . . TRBJ1-5
CASGTTGGKAGELFF TGTGCCAGTGGGACGACAGGGGGTAAAGCCGGGGAGCTGTTTTTT TRBV19 . TRBD1 TRBJ2-2
CARSCRLAGGHKGDTQYF TGTGCCAGAAGCTGCAGACTAGCGGGGGGGCATAAGGGAGATACGCAGTATTTT TRBV7-5 . . TRBJ2-3
CASIFGTSADTQYF TGTGCCAGCATCTTCGGGACTAGCGCAGATACGCAGTATTTT TRBV5-6 . TRBD2 TRBJ2-3
CASSLGSQTDTQYF TGTGCCAGCAGCTTGGGGTCACAGACAGATACGCAGTATTTT TRBV5-4 . . TRBJ2-3
CASSLGRGSGANVLTF TGTGCCAGCAGCCTAGGTAGGGGAAGTGGGGCCAACGTCCTGACTTTC TRBV5-6 . . TRBJ2-6
CASSYSSLQETQYF TGTGCCAGCAGTTACTCGAGTCTTCAAGAGACCCAGTACTTC TRBV6-6 once . TRBJ2-5
CASSTGEWTEAFF TGTGCCAGTAGCACAGGGGAGTGGACTGAAGCTTTCTTT TRBV19 . TRBD1 TRBJ1-1
CASVSLTGGYEKLFF TGTGCCAGCGTTTCTCTGACAGGGGGATACGAAAAACTGTTTTTT TRBV2 . TRBD1 TRBJ1-4
CASSPRGSVETQYF TGTGCCAGTAGCCCCCGGGGGTCTGTGGAGACCCAGTACTTC TRBV19 once . TRBJ2-5
CASSSGGLNTEAFF TGTGCCAGCAGTTCAGGGGGACTGAACACTGAAGCTTTCTTT TRBV28 . TRBD1 TRBJ1-1
CASRAEETQYF TGTGCCAGCAGAGCGGAAGAGACCCAGTACTTC TRBV6-5 . . TRBJ2-5
CASSPTGYNEQFF TGTGCCAGCAGCCCGACGGGTTACAATGAGCAGTTCTTC TRBV7-9 . . TRBJ2-1
CASSDPGGDTDTQYF TGTGCCAGCAGTGATCCGGGGGGCGACACAGATACGCAGTATTTT TRBV2 . . TRBJ2-3
CASSSGGVTNTGELFF TGTGCCAGCAGTTCCGGGGGGGTAACGAACACCGGGGAGCTGTTTTTT TRBV25-1 . TRBD2 TRBJ2-2
CSVRHAGQPQHF TGCAGCGTTCGACACGCGGGGCAGCCCCAGCATTTT TRBV29-1 once . TRBJ1-5
CASSETGFYGYTF TGTGCCAGCAGTGAGACAGGGTTCTATGGCTACACCTTC TRBV6-4 . TRBD1 TRBJ1-2
CASSQEGLAGWDTQYF TGCGCCAGCAGCCAAGAGGGTCTAGCGGGGTGGGATACGCAGTATTTT TRBV4-3 . TRBD2 TRBJ2-3
CASSRTQQGYGYTF TGCGCCAGCAGTCGGACCCAGCAGGGCTATGGCTACACCTTC TRBV5-1 . . TRBJ1-2
CASSYPDRGYEQYF TGTGCCAGCAGTTACCCGGACAGGGGGTACGAGCAGTACTTC TRBV6-6 . TRBD1 TRBJ2-7